This entry lists 32 T cell receptor beta chains sequenced from one sample in a study of blood T cell repertoires in COVID-19. Sequencing was performed with immunoSEQ multiplex PCR; in TCRdb, only in-frame clones are kept and a portion is missing. The sample lists some 130,000 clones, around 82% occurring once. Sequenced: PBMCs or T cells enriched from blood (not recorded which). The receptors come from a woman in her forties or fifties who had recovered from COVID-19.

V and J are TRBV3-1 (or the pseudogene TRBV3-2) and TRBJ2-1; D gene uncertain. The CDR3 sequence is 16 residues long. Per germline, CDR1 LGHDT and CDR2 YNNKEL (reference sequence). Trimming cost V 0 bases and J 3 bases, with 12 bases left between them. CDR3 nucleotide sequence: TGTGCCAGCAGCCAAGAACCAGGTGGTTTCTACAATGAGCAGTTCTTC. The encoded protein is CASSQEPGGFYNEQFF.

The chain has TRBV10-3 and TRBJ1-3; D remains ambiguous. The V gene lost 2 bases and the J gene lost 6 bases, with 20 bases spanning the gap. The germline V gene has CDR1 ENHRY and CDR2 SYGVKD. This CDR3 has 17 residues. This chain's CDR3 is CAISEVPSGVLENTIYF. DNA for the CDR3: TGTGCCATCAGTGAGGTCCCTTCCGGGGTCTTAGAAAACACCATATATTTT.

The J gene is TRBJ2-7, the V gene TRBV7-2; 7 bases match TRBD1. The CDR3 runs to 13 residues. Germline V gives CDR1 SGHTA, CDR2 FQGNSA. Germline trimming cut 5 bases from V and 4 bases from J; bases unmatched to any gene: 5. The CDR3 coding sequence is TGTGCCAGCAGCCCGGGACAGTTATACGAGCAGTACTTC. This codes for CASSPGQLYEQYF.

V gene TRBV5-1 combines with J gene TRBJ2-5; TRBD2 is a possible D gene (6 bases). Germline CDR1 reads SGHRS; CDR2 reads YFSETQ. The CDR3 covers 13 residues. V shed 2 bases and J shed 4 bases, with 9 bases lying between them. Here the CDR3 reads CASSFGSLETQYF. The CDR3 nucleotides are TGCGCCAGCAGCTTCGGGAGCCTAGAGACCCAGTACTTC.

This chain uses TRBV7-3 with TRBJ1-1; D not certain. Germline loops: CDR1 SGHTA, CDR2 FQGTGA. V lost 2 bases and J 1 base, leaving 8 bases between the germline ends. The CDR3 is made up of 14 amino acids. CDR3 loop: CASSLSAGNTEAFF. As DNA, the CDR3 is TGTGCCAGCAGCTTATCGGCGGGGAACACTGAAGCTTTCTTT.

The chain carries TRBV21-1 and TRBJ1-5; the table calls TRBD1, which could not be checked here. TRBV21-1 is tagged as a pseudogene. The length of the CDR3 is 16 residues. CDR3 nucleotides: TGTGCCAGCAGACTTGACGCCTTCAGGGCGGAGCAGCCCCAGCATTTT. It is translated as CASRLDAFRAEQPQHF.

The chain joins TRBV30 to TRBJ2-1; D might be TRBD2 (6 bases). Germline V lookup: CDR1 GTSNPN, CDR2 SVGIG (reference sequence). This CDR3 comprises 15 residues. V was cut by 4 bases and J by 6 bases, with 19 bases left in between. This CDR3 reads CAWTSGGLVTNEQFF. The CDR3 nucleotides are TGTGCCTGGACCAGTGGGGGGTTGGTGACCAATGAGCAGTTCTTC.

The chain has TRBV7-9 and TRBJ2-7; 10 bases are shared with TRBD1. The CDR3 spans 15 residues. The V gene's germline CDR1 is SEHNR and CDR2 FQNEAQ (reference sequence). After removal of 5 bases from V and 4 bases from J, the junction contained 8 bases not matched to a gene. The CDR3 reads CASSPGTGDGYEQYF. CDR3 DNA sequence: TGTGCCAGCAGCCCCGGGACAGGGGATGGGTACGAGCAGTACTTC.

V usage is TRBV28 and J usage is TRBJ1-1; D is possibly TRBD1 (5 bases). CDR1 is MDHEN and CDR2 is SYDVKM in the germline V gene. CDR3 size: 12 residues. V lost 6 bases and J lost 8, with 13 bases in between. The CDR3 coding sequence is TGTGCCAGCAGAAGACCCCCAGGGGAAGCTTTCTTT. Its protein product is CASRRPPGEAFF.

The V and J genes are TRBV5-4 and TRBJ2-6; D ambiguous. The germline V gene has CDR1 SGHNT and CDR2 YYREEE (reference sequence). CDR3 length: 16 residues. V lost 1 base to trimming and J lost 0 bases, with 8 bases between them. CDR3 sequence: CASSLSTSSGANVLTF. CDR3 coding DNA: TGTGCCAGCAGCTTGAGTACCAGCTCTGGGGCCAACGTCCTGACTTTC.

The rearrangement uses TRBV9 and TRBJ1-4; tentative D call: TRBD1 (5 bases). This CDR3 is built from 14 residues. Germline CDR1 and CDR2: SGDLS and YYNGEE. V lost 2 bases to trimming and J lost 7 bases, with 12 bases between them. As DNA, the CDR3 is TGTGCCAGCAGCGTCGACAGCTGGGGTGAAAAACTGTTTTTT. This gives the protein CASSVDSWGEKLFF. The complete variable domain, with remaining parts taken from reference TRBV9 and TRBJ1-4, reads DSGVTQTPKHLITATGQRVTLRCSPRSGDLSVYWYQQSLDQGLQFLIQYYNGEERAKGNILERFSAQQFPDLHSELNLSSLELGDSALYFCASSVDSWGEKLFFGSGTQLSVL.

The chain joins TRBV6-6 to TRBJ1-2; D is ambiguous. The CDR3 is 14 amino acids. The V gene lost 2 bases and the J gene lost 6 bases, with 13 bases spanning the gap. The germline V gene encodes CDR1 MNHNY and CDR2 SVGAGI (reference sequence). CDR3 protein: CASSYVAVEDGYTF. Here the CDR3 DNA reads TGTGCCAGCAGTTACGTGGCGGTCGAGGATGGCTACACCTTC.

Only one count was recorded for this clone. The V gene is TRBV18, the J gene TRBJ1-5, with 8 bases fitting TRBD1. The CDR3 length is 16 residues. V shed 2 bases, J shed 7 bases, and the junction held 10 bases outside the gene matches. CDR1 and CDR2 (germline): KGHSH, LQKENI. CDR3 amino acids: CASSPSTGAQRQPQHF. CDR3 DNA: TGTGCCAGCTCACCATCGACAGGGGCCCAGCGGCAGCCCCAGCATTTT.

The rearrangement uses TRBV24-1 and TRBJ1-1; D may be TRBD1 (5 bases). V lost 5 bases and J lost 1, with 13 bases in between. Per germline, CDR1 KGHDR and CDR2 SFDVKD. This CDR3 spans 15 amino acids. The CDR3: CATSAPGFGNTEAFF. The DNA of the CDR3 is TGTGCCACCAGTGCCCCAGGGTTCGGGAACACTGAAGCTTTCTTT.

V is TRBV29-1 and J is TRBJ1-2; possibly TRBD1 for D (6 bases). Trimming removed 8 bases from V and 4 bases from J, with 17 bases in between. This CDR3 contains 13 residues. CDR1 and CDR2 (germline): SQVTM, ANQGSEA. This chain's CDR3 is CSSAGGLPYGYTF. The CDR3, as DNA: TGCAGCTCCGCGGGGGGCCTACCCTATGGCTACACCTTC. The whole variable domain, remainder taken from reference TRBV29-1 and TRBJ1-2, is SAVISQKPSRDICQRGTSLTIQCQVDSQVTMMFWYRQQPGQSLTLIATANQGSEATYESGFVIDKFPISRPNLTFSTLTVSNMSPEDSSIYLCSSAGGLPYGYTFGSGTRLTVV.

The chain is built from TRBV19 and TRBJ1-5, with a tentative D call TRBD1 (5 bases). The V end lost 3 bases, the J end lost 6 bases, and 21 bases lay between the germline ends. Germline V gene data show CDR1 as LNHDA and CDR2 as SQIVND (reference sequence). The CDR3 consists of 17 residues. CDR3 DNA: TGTGCCAGTAGTATGTGGGGGAGGGGATATCTCTCTCAGCCCCAGCATTTT. This translates into CASSMWGRGYLSQPQHF.

The V and J genes are TRBV19 and TRBJ2-2, with D possibly matching TRBD2 (5 bases). The germline V and J ends were trimmed by 6 bases and 5 bases, with 10 bases remaining between them. This CDR3 contains 13 residues. The V gene's germline CDR1 is LNHDA and CDR2 SQIVND (reference sequence). CDR3 residues: CASRSRGTGELFF. CDR3 coding DNA: TGTGCCAGTAGGAGTCGGGGTACCGGGGAGCTGTTTTTT.

This chain connects TRBV30 to TRBJ1-5, with a weak D call TRBD1 (5 bases). The CDR3 covers 15 residues. V lost 0 bases and J 9 bases, leaving 18 bases between the germline ends. The V gene's germline CDR1 is GTSNPN and CDR2 SVGIG (reference sequence). This CDR3 is CAWSVRPGSGVPQHF. Here the CDR3 DNA reads TGTGCCTGGAGTGTACGACCGGGATCGGGGGTGCCCCAGCATTTT.

This chain uses TRBV5-4 with TRBJ2-3; 10 nucleotides align to TRBD2. J gave up 4 bases and V 2 bases, and 7 bases lay outside the gene matches. Germline CDR1 and CDR2: SGHNT and YYREEE (reference sequence). The CDR3 extends over 16 amino acids. This CDR3 is CASSFNSGGDADTQYF. DNA for the CDR3: TGTGCCAGCAGCTTTAACAGCGGGGGGGACGCAGATACGCAGTATTTT.

The chain links TRBV9 to TRBJ1-6; D remains unclear. Between the trimmed V and J ends, which lost 4 bases and 6 bases, there was a span of 8 bases. Germline V gives CDR1 SGDLS, CDR2 YYNGEE. The CDR3 consists of 13 residues. The CDR3 loop is CASSLRGNSPLHF. CDR3 nucleotide sequence: TGTGCCAGCAGCCTCCGAGGTAATTCACCCCTCCACTTT.

CDR3 protein: CASSSGDPNNEQFF. The CDR3 DNA sequence: TGTGCCAGCAGCTCGGGGGACCCCAACAATGAGCAGTTCTTC. The genes are TRBV21-1 and TRBJ2-1; the D call of TRBD2 is as the table states it, not checked on the DNA. TRBV21-1 is a documented pseudogene. The CDR3 has 14 residues.

This clone was recorded a few times. The V gene is TRBV2, the J gene TRBJ2-7, with TRBD1 matching 10 bases. With 7 bases clipped from V and 0 bases from J, the junction kept 3 bases outside the gene matches. The CDR3 contains 14 residues. Germline assignment: CDR1 SNHLY and CDR2 FYNNEI. The CDR3 sequence: CASIRDRGSYEQYV. The CDR3 bases are TGTGCCAGCATTCGGGACAGGGGCTCCTACGAGCAGTACGTC.

The chain uses TRBV3-1 (or the pseudogene TRBV3-2) and TRBJ1-2; D gene unclear. The V gene lost 0 bases and the J gene lost 6 bases, with 14 bases spanning the gap. CDR1 LGHDT and CDR2 YNNKEL come from the germline V gene (reference sequence). The CDR3 extends over 15 amino acids. CDR3 coding DNA: TGTGCCAGCAGCCAAGACTCTCGGGGAGTGGATGGCTACACCTTC. Translation: CASSQDSRGVDGYTF.

The rearrangement links TRBV30 to TRBJ2-7; possibly TRBD2 for D (6 bases). Deletions cut 8 bases from V and 11 bases from J, with 16 bases between. The CDR3 spans 10 residues. Germline V CDR1 and CDR2: GTSNPN, SVGIG (reference sequence). CDR3 bases: TGTGCCGCGGGACGGCGCGACGAGTACTTC. Encoded protein: CAAGRRDEYF.

This sequence joins TRBV11-2 and TRBJ2-7, with D maybe TRBD2 (6 bases). Between the trimmed V and J ends, which lost 1 base and 0 bases, there was a span of 10 bases. Germline CDR1 and CDR2: SGHAT and FQNNGV. The CDR3 extends over 15 amino acids. The CDR3: CASSLALGSSYEQYV. CDR3 nucleotide sequence: TGTGCCAGCAGCTTAGCTCTCGGGAGCTCCTACGAGCAGTACGTC.

This chain joins TRBV7-6 and TRBJ1-1; a weak D match, TRBD1 (5 bases). Trimming left V 4 bases short and J 6 bases short, with 21 bases between. Germline-derived CDR1 and CDR2 are SGHVS and FNYEAQ. The CDR3 is 16 residues long. CDR3 protein: CASSWTVSQGTAEAFF. As DNA, the CDR3 is TGTGCCAGCAGCTGGACCGTTTCCCAGGGAACCGCTGAAGCTTTCTTT. The complete variable domain, with remaining parts taken from reference TRBV7-6 and TRBJ1-1, reads GAGVSQSPRYKVTKRGQDVALRCDPISGHVSLYWYRQALGQGPEFLTYFNYEAQQDKSGLPNDRFSAERPEGSISTLTIQRTEQRDSAMYRCASSWTVSQGTAEAFFGQGTRLTVV.

V usage is TRBV15 and J usage is TRBJ1-1; unclear D gene. The CDR3 has 12 amino acids. Trimming took off 0 bases at V and 7 bases at J, with 6 bases between the two ends. Germline loops: CDR1 LNHNV, CDR2 YYDKDF (reference sequence). The DNA of the CDR3 is TGTGCCACCAGCAGAGAGCGGAGTGAAGCTTTCTTT. Protein: CATSRERSEAFF.

This clone turned up a few times. The chain is built from TRBV29-1 and TRBJ2-2, with D possibly TRBD2 on 6 matching bases. Germline V gene data show CDR1 as SQVTM and CDR2 as ANQGSEA. The CDR3 is made up of 14 amino acids. V was shortened by 4 bases and J by 3 bases, with 12 bases between the two germline ends. This CDR3 is CSVGRGTDTGELFF. The CDR3 bases are TGCAGCGTTGGGAGGGGAACGGACACCGGGGAGCTGTTTTTT.

This chain joins TRBV2 and TRBJ2-5; D is possibly TRBD1 (5 bases). Trimming left V 4 bases short and J 5 bases short, with 11 bases between. From germline, CDR1 is SNHLY and CDR2 FYNNEI. The CDR3 spans 13 residues. CDR3 sequence (DNA): TGTGCCAGCAGTGCGAACAGGCAGGAGACCCAGTACTTC. Translation: CASSANRQETQYF.

This clone came up once. The chain couples TRBV30 to TRBJ1-1; D is unclear. The CDR3 loop spans 13 amino acids. Germline-derived CDR1 and CDR2 are GTSNPN and SVGIG (reference sequence). V lost 3 bases to trimming and J lost 0 bases, with 8 bases between them. CDR3 region: CAWRWSVNTEAFF. CDR3 nucleotides: TGTGCCTGGAGATGGTCAGTGAACACTGAAGCTTTCTTT.

This clone was seen a handful of times. The V gene is TRBV28, the J gene TRBJ2-7; D not certain. This CDR3 spans 12 amino acids. V was cut by 3 bases and J by 2 bases, with 5 bases left in between. Germline V CDR1 and CDR2: MDHEN, SYDVKM. CDR3 in amino acids: CASSFLAYEQYF. In nucleotides, the CDR3 is TGTGCCAGCAGTTTTTTAGCCTACGAGCAGTACTTC.

The chain recombines TRBV11-2 with TRBJ2-7; D is undetermined. The V end was cut by 1 base, the J end by 3 bases, with 7 bases between. This CDR3 spans 13 amino acids. From germline, CDR1 is SGHAT and CDR2 FQNNGV. The CDR3 coding sequence is TGTGCCAGCAGCTTAGGGGCGCACTACGAGCAGTACGTC. As protein: CASSLGAHYEQYV.